Sequencing of this T cell receptor (beta chain) was carried out in a study of vaccination effects on CD4 cells after COVID-19. Study overall: The median interval between the second dose and post-vaccine sampling was 72 days.

This table comes from immunoSEQ multiplex PCR, and its TCRdb copy is limited to in-frame clones, with some not included. The data show approximately 61,000 clones, around four fifths seen once. Regarding the study as a whole: Early post-infection timepoints were absent, and convalescent patients were few.

Points on this clone: Its antigen is unknown.

Antigen-specific CD4+ T cells were expanded (with viral peptide pools) by the ViraFEST assay ahead of sequencing. Cells that had been cultured for roughly eleven days were the source of isolated CD4+ T cells. Participants each got two BNT162b2 or mRNA-1273 vaccine doses. The CDR3 length is 19 residues. After removal of 7 bases from V and 6 bases from J, the junction contained 23 bases not matched to a gene. Germline V gene sequence: CDR1 SGHRS, CDR2 YFSETQ. The material sequenced was CD4+ T cells from PBMCs cultured with HCoV-229E spike peptides, taken after COVID-19 vaccination. The sequence came from a human donor who received a COVID-19 vaccine. The chain links TRBV5-1 to TRBJ2-1; 9 bases map to TRBD2. The CDR3 spells CASSLGYVAGGPRANEQFF. CDR3 coding DNA: TGCGCCAGCTCCCTTGGATACGTGGCGGGGGGGCCTAGGGCCAATGAGCAGTTCTTC.